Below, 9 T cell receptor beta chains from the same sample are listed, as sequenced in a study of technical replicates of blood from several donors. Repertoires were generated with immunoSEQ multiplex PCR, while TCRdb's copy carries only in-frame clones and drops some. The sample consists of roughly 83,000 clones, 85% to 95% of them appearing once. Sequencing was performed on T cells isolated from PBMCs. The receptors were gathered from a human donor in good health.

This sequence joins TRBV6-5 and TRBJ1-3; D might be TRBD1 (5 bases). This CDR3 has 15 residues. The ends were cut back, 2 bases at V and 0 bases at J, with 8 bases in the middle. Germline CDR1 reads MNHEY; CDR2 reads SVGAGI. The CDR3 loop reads CASSYEQDSGNTIYF. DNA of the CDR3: TGTGCCAGCAGTTACGAACAGGACTCTGGAAACACCATATATTTT.

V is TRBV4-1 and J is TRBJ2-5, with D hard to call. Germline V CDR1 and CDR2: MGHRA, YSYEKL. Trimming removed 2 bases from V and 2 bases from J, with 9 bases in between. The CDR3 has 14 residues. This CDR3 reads CASSQLLHQETQYF. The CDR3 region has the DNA TGCGCCAGCAGCCAATTGTTACATCAAGAGACCCAGTACTTC.

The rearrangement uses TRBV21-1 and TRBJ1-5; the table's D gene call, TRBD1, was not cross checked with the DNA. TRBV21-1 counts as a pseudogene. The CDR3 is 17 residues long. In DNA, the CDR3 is TGTGCCAGCAGCGAACCCCTAGACAGGGAATTTTGGCAGCCCCAGCATTTT. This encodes CASSEPLDREFWQPQHF.

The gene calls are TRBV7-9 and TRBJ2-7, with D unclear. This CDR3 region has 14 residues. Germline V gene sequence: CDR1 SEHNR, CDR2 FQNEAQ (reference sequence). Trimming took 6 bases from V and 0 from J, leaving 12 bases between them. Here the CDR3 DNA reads TGTGCCAGCAGTCCCCGGTCCCACTCCTACGAGCAGTACTTC. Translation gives CASSPRSHSYEQYF.

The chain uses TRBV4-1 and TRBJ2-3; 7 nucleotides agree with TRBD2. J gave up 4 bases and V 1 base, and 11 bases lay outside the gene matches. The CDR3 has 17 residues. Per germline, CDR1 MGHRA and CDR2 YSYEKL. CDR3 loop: CASSQVGRERRSDTQYF. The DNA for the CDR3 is TGCGCCAGCAGCCAAGTTGGGCGGGAGAGGAGGTCAGATACGCAGTATTTT.

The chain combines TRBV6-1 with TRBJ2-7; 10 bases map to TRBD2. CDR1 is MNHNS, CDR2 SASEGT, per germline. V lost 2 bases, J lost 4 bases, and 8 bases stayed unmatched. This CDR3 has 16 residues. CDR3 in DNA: TGTGCCAGCAGTGAAAATCCGGGACTAGCGCAATACGAGCAGTACTTC. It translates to CASSENPGLAQYEQYF.

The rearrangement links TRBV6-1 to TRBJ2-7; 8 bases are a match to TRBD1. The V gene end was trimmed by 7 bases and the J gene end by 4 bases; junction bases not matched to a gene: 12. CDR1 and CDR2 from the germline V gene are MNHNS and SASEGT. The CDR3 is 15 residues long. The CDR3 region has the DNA TGTGCCAGCACCGGGGCAGGGGGCGCTCCTTACGAGCAGTACTTC. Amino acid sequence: CASTGAGGAPYEQYF.

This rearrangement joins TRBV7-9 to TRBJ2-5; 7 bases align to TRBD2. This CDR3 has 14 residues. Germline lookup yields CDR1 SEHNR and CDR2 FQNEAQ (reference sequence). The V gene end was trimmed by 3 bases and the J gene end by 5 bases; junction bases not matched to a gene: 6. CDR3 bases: TGTGCCAGCAGCTTTCGGGGGGTACTTGAGACCCAGTACTTC. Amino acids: CASSFRGVLETQYF.

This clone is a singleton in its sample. The CDR3 sequence: CASLPGRTSGYNEQFF. In nucleotides, the CDR3 is TGTGCCAGCCTCCCGGGGCGGACTAGCGGCTACAATGAGCAGTTCTTC. The rearrangement links TRBV2 to TRBJ2-1; 10 nucleotides agree with TRBD2. The CDR3 loop spans 16 amino acids. CDR1 is SNHLY and CDR2 is FYNNEI in the germline V gene. V was pared by 8 bases and J by 3 bases, with 10 bases of the junction left unmatched.